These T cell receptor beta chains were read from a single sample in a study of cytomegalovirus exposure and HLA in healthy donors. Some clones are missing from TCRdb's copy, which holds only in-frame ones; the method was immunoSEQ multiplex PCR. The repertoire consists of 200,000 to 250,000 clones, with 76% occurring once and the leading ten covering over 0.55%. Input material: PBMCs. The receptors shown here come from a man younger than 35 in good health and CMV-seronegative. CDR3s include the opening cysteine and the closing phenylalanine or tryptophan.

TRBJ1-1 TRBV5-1 CASSLKGGYTEAFF
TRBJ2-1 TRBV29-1 CSAAVPEYNEQFF
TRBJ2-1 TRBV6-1 CASSAGLAGSYNEQFF
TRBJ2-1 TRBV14 CASSQSRDRGPNEQFF
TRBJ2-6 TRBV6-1 CATQLRDSGANVLTF
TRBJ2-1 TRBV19 CASSIDLGAARFPYNEQFF
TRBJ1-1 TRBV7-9 CASSLPGINTEAFF
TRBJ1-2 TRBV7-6 CASSLYRDSNYGYTF
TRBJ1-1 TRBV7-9 CASSLGQAGTEAFF
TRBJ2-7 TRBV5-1 CASSSRTGYTYEQYF
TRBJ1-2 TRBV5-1 CASSLVERPLNYGYTF
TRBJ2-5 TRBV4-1 CASSAPGGRQGTQYF
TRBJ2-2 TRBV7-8 CASSLEGGRELFF
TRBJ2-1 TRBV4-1 CASSQEGKAGEQFF
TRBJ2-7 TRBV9 CASSVGRGVTEQYF